One TCR beta chain is described in this entry. The data were produced by immunoSEQ multiplex PCR, yet TCRdb's version contains in-frame clones alone and is incomplete. The sample includes around 60,000 clones, roughly four fifths of them seen just once. V lost 8 bases and J 1 base, leaving 14 bases between the germline ends. The CDR3 runs to 14 residues. Germline assignment: CDR1 KGHSH and CDR2 LQKENI. The data originate from a study of blood T cell repertoires in COVID-19. The sequence derives from a man aged 50 to 60 with COVID-19, enrolled during active disease. The genes are TRBV18 and TRBJ1-1; unclear D gene. The specimen sequenced was peripheral blood. The CDR3: CASALFRENTEAFF. The CDR3 coding sequence is TGTGCCAGCGCCTTGTTTCGGGAGAACACTGAAGCTTTCTTT.